Here is one T cell receptor beta chain with its context. The antigen remains undetermined. The data originate from a study of CD8+ T cells in alopecia areata. Points from the study as a whole: Sequencing of scalp tissue also captures the resident alphabeta T cells of normal skin. Clonality exceeded that of normal scalp in lesional scalp, most notably in alopecia totalis/universalis.

Extracted RNA was reverse transcribed into cDNA, the sequencing template. Only in-frame clones appear in the TCRdb table, and some are missing; sequencing was by immunoSEQ multiplex PCR. Here the sample spans 90,000 to 150,000 clones, 53% being singletons. The treatment is: oral pan-JAK inhibitor, 5-10 mg twice daily. Peripheral blood samples and lesional scalp punch biopsies were obtained from alopecia areata patients. Germline assignment: CDR1 GTSNPN and CDR2 SVGIG (reference sequence). V gave up 5 bases and J gave up 6 bases, with 14 bases separating them. This CDR3 is 13 amino acids long. Here the sequenced sample was CD4+ T cells sorted from blood, taken at week 4, from a patient treated with tofacitinib. The source of this sequence is a human donor with alopecia areata. The chain joins TRBV30 to TRBJ1-5, with a possible D match to TRBD1 (6 bases). This CDR3 is CAWAESQGQPQHF. The CDR3 DNA reads as TGTGCCTGGGCCGAATCACAGGGTCAGCCCCAGCATTTT.